The clone carrying this TCR beta chain was counted between two and nine times. Through a sample-barcoded 5' primer and a J-beta primer mix, a second PCR was run for roughly 7 to 12 cycles. One entry per CDR3 protein results from TCRdb running MiXCR on the 5' RACE reads. The sample lists around 800,000 distinct CDR3 sequences, about 55% occurring once. This entry belongs to a study of blood T cells in healthy people across ages. Germline loops: CDR1 SEHNR, CDR2 FQNEAQ (reference sequence). Trimming shortened V by 0 bases and J by 0 bases, and 9 bases separated the two germline ends. CDR3 length equals 16 residues.

This chain joins TRBV7-9 and TRBJ2-1, with D perhaps TRBD2 (5 bases). The sequenced sample consisted of blood. The sequence was obtained from a man of 80 years or more in good health. This chain's CDR3 is CASSLAGDSSYNEQFF. As DNA, the CDR3 is TGTGCCAGCAGCTTAGCCGGGGATAGCTCCTACAATGAGCAGTTCTTC.